This T cell receptor (beta chain) stems from a study of CD4+ T cells in melanoma. About this clone: Its target is unknown.

Profiling relied on immunoSEQ multiplex PCR, and the TCRdb table lists in-frame clones only, not all of them. The table has more than 110,000 clones, about nine tenths seen once; the top ten hold approximately 1.4%. Study-wide results and limits: CD8+ T cell, macrophage and B cell function reportedly correlated with neoantigen-specific CD4+ T cells. Reportedly, melanoma neoantigen-specific CD4+ T cells showed varied differentiation states.

Germline V gives CDR1 LNHNV, CDR2 YYDKDF (reference sequence). This CDR3 spans 13 amino acids. V shed 5 bases and J 8 bases; nucleotides not matched to a gene: 2. The rearrangement links TRBV15 to TRBJ1-6, with 8 bases lining up with TRBD1. The TCR was taken from a human donor with melanoma. The DNA of the CDR3 is TGTGCCACCAGCCTGACAGGGGATTCACCCCTCCACTTT. Its protein is CATSLTGDSPLHF.